One sample yielded the 15 T cell receptor beta chains listed below, sequenced in a study of Graves' ophthalmopathy and Graves' hyperthyroidism. The sequenced template was RNA, covering the TCR beta CDR3 region. The authors performed first-round RT-PCR with HTBI primers and then a second-round multiplex PCR. TCRdb reanalysed the multiplex PCR reads using MiXCR and keeps one entry per CDR3 protein. Counted here are roughly 700,000 distinct CDR3 sequences, 40% occurring once; the ten biggest clones make up around 40%. The sample comprised peripheral blood. The receptors were gathered from an adult man with Graves' ophthalmopathy.

Comment on this clonotype: Germline and junction disagree at one end, which may indicate a read error. This chain joins TRBV6-5 and TRBJ1-1; D is uncertain. Per the germline V gene, CDR1 is MNHEY and CDR2 is SVGAGI. The CDR3 consists of 14 residues. DNA for the CDR3: TGTGCCAGCATGTCGGGCAGTATGAACGCTGAAGCTTTCTTT. Translating gives CASMSGSMNAEAFF.

The genes are TRBV20-1 and TRBJ1-1; D remains unclear. Per germline, CDR1 DFQATT and CDR2 SNEGSKA (reference sequence). The CDR3 is made up of 9 amino acids. Trimming pared 4 bases from V and 10 bases from J, leaving 7 bases between. In nucleotides, the CDR3 is TGCAGTGCTATCGAGGGAGCTTTCTTT. The encoded protein is CSAIEGAFF.

There are many counts of this clonotype. V usage is TRBV7-9 and J usage is TRBJ2-7; perhaps TRBD1 as D (6 bases). V lost 4 bases to trimming and J lost 2 bases, with 12 bases between them. CDR3 length: 14 amino acids. Looked up from germline, CDR1 is SEHNR and CDR2 is FQNEAQ (reference sequence). In DNA, the CDR3 is TGTGCCAGCAGCTCATACGGACAGACCTACGAGCAGTACTTC. This codes for CASSSYGQTYEQYF.

This clonotype was observed a handful of times. The chain combines TRBV12-3 or TRBV12-4 with TRBJ1-6; 7 nucleotides line up with TRBD1. There are 14 residues in the CDR3. After removal of 6 bases from V and 11 bases from J, the junction contained 10 bases not matched to a gene. CDR3 DNA sequence: TGTGCCAGCAGACCGACAGGGAATTTTGCACCCCTCCACTTT. Translation: CASRPTGNFAPLHF.

The table lists this clonotype with a few counts. The chain recombines TRBV10-3 with TRBJ2-7, with D perhaps TRBD1 (5 bases). Germline V lookup: CDR1 ENHRY, CDR2 SYGVKD. Trimming shortened V by 10 bases and J by 0 bases, and 13 bases separated the two germline ends. CDR3 length: 13 amino acids. The CDR3 spells CATRAASSYEQYF. In DNA, the CDR3 is TGTGCCACCAGGGCGGCCTCCTCCTACGAGCAGTACTTC.

On this clonotype: An end of the junction does not agree with germline; a read error may underlie this. The chain uses TRBV25-1 and TRBJ1-2; the D gene is possibly TRBD1 (6 bases). The CDR3 consists of 14 residues. The germline V gene has CDR1 MGHDK and CDR2 SYGVNS. The CDR3 loop reads CVSRTPQGNYGYTF. DNA for the CDR3: TGTGTCAGCCGAACCCCCCAGGGGAACTATGGCTACACCTTC.

There are many counts of this clonotype. The chain carries TRBV7-6 and TRBJ1-2, with a possible D match to TRBD1 (6 bases). The CDR3 is 17 amino acids. Germline-derived CDR1 and CDR2 are SGHVS and FNYEAQ. The V and J ends lost 5 bases and 6 bases respectively, with 25 bases between them. The CDR3, as DNA: TGTGCCAGCAGCCCCCTTCCTCCGGACAGACGGGAGGATGGCTACACCTTC. As protein: CASSPLPPDRREDGYTF.

The chain joins TRBV12-3 or TRBV12-4 to TRBJ2-7; no definite D call. The length of the CDR3 is 13 residues. The V end lost 1 base, the J end lost 3 bases, and 7 bases lay between the germline ends. The CDR3 sequence is CASSLGINYEQYF. The CDR3 DNA reads as TGTGCCAGCAGTTTAGGGATTAACTACGAGCAGTACTTC.

This clonotype occurred once. This chain links TRBV9 with TRBJ2-7; 9 nucleotides align to TRBD1. The J segment lost 1 base and the V segment lost 0 bases, leaving 11 bases of the junction unmatched. The CDR3 is 18 residues long. In germline, CDR1 is SGDLS, CDR2 YYNGEE. The CDR3 reads CASSVGVLGDRVSYEQYF. The CDR3 DNA is TGTGCCAGCAGCGTAGGAGTTTTAGGGGACAGGGTATCCTACGAGCAGTACTTC.

This clonotype has only a few counts. The chain carries TRBV5-8 and TRBJ1-5; D remains ambiguous. The CDR3 runs 14 residues. Germline V CDR1 and CDR2: SGHTS, YDEGEE. V shed 0 bases and J shed 4 bases, with 8 bases lying between them. CDR3 nucleotides: TGTGCCAGCAGCTTGGGGCCGAAAAATCAGCCCCAGCATTTT. This sequence encodes CASSLGPKNQPQHF.

This clonotype was picked up a small number of times. In DNA, the CDR3 is TGCAGTGCTACGGGACTGGGGGATGAAAAACTGTTTTTT. It encodes CSATGLGDEKLFF. V gene TRBV20-1 combines with J gene TRBJ1-4; possibly TRBD1 for D (5 bases). This CDR3 has 13 amino acids. Deletions cut 4 bases from V and 6 bases from J, with 12 bases between. Germline assignment: CDR1 DFQATT and CDR2 SNEGSKA (reference sequence).

The chain has TRBV27 and TRBJ2-7; the D gene is possibly TRBD2 (5 bases). CDR1 is MNHEY and CDR2 is SMNVEV in the germline V gene (reference sequence). The CDR3 totals 14 residues. V shed 4 bases and J shed 4 bases, with 14 bases lying between them. CDR3 in amino acids: CASSYARGRYEQYF. The DNA for the CDR3 is TGTGCCAGCAGTTACGCCCGGGGTAGGTACGAGCAGTACTTC.

This clonotype showed up just a few times. The chain has TRBV7-9 and TRBJ1-1, with 7 bases that match TRBD1. CDR1 is SEHNR and CDR2 is FQNEAQ in the germline V gene (reference sequence). With V trimmed by 5 bases and J by 3 bases, 3 bases remained unmatched. The CDR3 is made up of 13 amino acids. The CDR3 here is CASSHDRDTEAFF. The CDR3 nucleotides read TGTGCCAGCAGCCACGACAGGGACACTGAAGCTTTCTTT.

This clonotype was counted between two and nine times. The V gene is TRBV6-1, the J gene TRBJ1-1, with D uncertain. V was cut by 7 bases and J by 0 bases, with 12 bases left in between. Germline CDR1 is MNHNS and CDR2 is SASEGT. This CDR3 is 14 amino acids long. Here the CDR3 reads CASTRDNMNTEAFF. The CDR3 coding sequence is TGTGCCAGCACCAGAGACAACATGAACACTGAAGCTTTCTTT.

This clonotype was picked up many times. The chain joins TRBV2 to TRBJ1-6; D is ambiguous. Trimming shortened V by 4 bases and J by 8 bases, and 12 bases separated the two germline ends. Per germline, CDR1 SNHLY and CDR2 FYNNEI. This CDR3 region has 14 residues. The CDR3 is CASSAGKTYSPLHF. In DNA, the CDR3 is TGTGCCAGCAGTGCGGGGAAAACCTATTCACCCCTCCACTTT.